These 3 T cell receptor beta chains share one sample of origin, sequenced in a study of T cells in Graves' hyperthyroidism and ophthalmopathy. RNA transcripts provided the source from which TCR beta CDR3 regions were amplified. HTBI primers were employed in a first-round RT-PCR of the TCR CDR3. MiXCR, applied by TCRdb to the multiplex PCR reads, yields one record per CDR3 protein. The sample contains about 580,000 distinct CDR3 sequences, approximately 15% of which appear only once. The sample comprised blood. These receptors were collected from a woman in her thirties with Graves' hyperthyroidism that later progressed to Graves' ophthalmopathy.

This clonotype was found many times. The CDR3 region is CAWSVGAFGNEQFF. DNA for the CDR3: TGTGCCTGGAGTGTTGGGGCTTTTGGCAATGAGCAGTTCTTC. V gene TRBV30 combines with J gene TRBJ2-1; tentative D call: TRBD1 (5 bases). CDR1 GTSNPN and CDR2 SVGIG come from the germline V gene (reference sequence). Between the trimmed V and J ends, which lost 0 bases and 6 bases, there was a span of 12 bases. The CDR3 covers 14 residues. Variable domain in full (rest from reference TRBV30 and TRBJ2-1): SQTIHQWPATLVQPVGSPLSLECTVEGTSNPNLYWYRQAAGRGLQLLFYSVGIGQISSEVPQNLSASRPQDRQFILSSKKLLLSDSGFYLCAWSVGAFGNEQFFGPGTRLTVL.

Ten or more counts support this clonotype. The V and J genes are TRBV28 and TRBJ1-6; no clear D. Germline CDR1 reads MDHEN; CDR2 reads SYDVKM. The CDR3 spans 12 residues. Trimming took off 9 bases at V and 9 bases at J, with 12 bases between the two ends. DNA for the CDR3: TGTGCCAGTGCGGTGGGGTCTTCACCCCTCCACTTT. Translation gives CASAVGSSPLHF. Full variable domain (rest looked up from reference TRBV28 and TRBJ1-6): DVKVTQSSRYLVKRTGEKVFLECVQDMDHENMFWYRQDPGLGLRLIYFSYDVKMKEKGDIPEGYSVSREKKERFSLILESASTNQTSMYLCASAVGSSPLHFGNGTRLTVT.

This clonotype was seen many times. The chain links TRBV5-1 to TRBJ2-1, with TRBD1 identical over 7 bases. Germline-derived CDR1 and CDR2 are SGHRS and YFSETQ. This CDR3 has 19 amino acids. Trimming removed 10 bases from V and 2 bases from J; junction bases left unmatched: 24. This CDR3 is CARLLRTGHRFATYNEQFF. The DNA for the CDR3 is TGCGCCCGCCTCCTCCGGACAGGCCATCGGTTCGCGACCTACAATGAGCAGTTCTTC.